The 24 T cell receptor beta chains presented below share a single source sample, sequenced in a study of T cells in Graves' hyperthyroidism and ophthalmopathy. RNA transcripts served as the template for amplifying TCR beta CDR3 regions. HTBI primers were used for first-round RT-PCR of the TCR CDR3. In TCRdb, the multiplex PCR reads were re-called with MiXCR into one record per CDR3 protein. This table holds 300,000 to 450,000 distinct CDR3 sequences, approximately 15% found once. Sequencing used blood. These receptors were obtained from a woman aged 25 to 39 with Graves' hyperthyroidism.

This chain links TRBV11-2 with TRBJ2-1; TRBD2 agrees at 14 bases. V dropped 5 bases and J dropped 3; count of bases not matched to a gene: 3. Germline CDR1 is SGHAT and CDR2 is FQNNGV. This CDR3 contains 16 residues. The CDR3 region is CASSGTSGSNYNEQFF. CDR3 in DNA: TGTGCCAGCAGCGGGACTAGCGGGAGTAACTACAATGAGCAGTTCTTC.

This clonotype was seen at least ten times. This chain uses TRBV12-3 or TRBV12-4 with TRBJ2-1; D unclear. V was shortened by 0 bases and J by 4 bases, with 10 bases between the two germline ends. The CDR3 is made up of 15 amino acids. CDR3 region: CASSLAVWGYNEQFF. CDR3 coding DNA: TGTGCCAGCAGTTTAGCGGTTTGGGGATACAATGAGCAGTTCTTC.

This clonotype was counted at least ten times. The rearrangement uses TRBV28 and TRBJ1-5, with 8 bases matching TRBD1. V shed 2 bases and J 12 bases; nucleotides not matched to a gene: 3. This CDR3 has 12 amino acids. In germline, CDR1 is MDHEN, CDR2 SYDVKM. DNA for the CDR3: TGTGCCAGCAGTTTAACAGGGGGAGGCCAGCATTTT. Translated: CASSLTGGGQHF.

This clonotype was detected many times. The CDR3 loop is CATSRDKDRAPYEQYF. The CDR3 DNA is TGTGCCACCAGCAGAGACAAGGACAGGGCGCCCTACGAGCAGTACTTC. The V gene is TRBV15, the J gene TRBJ2-7; 8 bases agree with TRBD1. This CDR3 is built from 16 residues. V dropped 0 bases and J dropped 2; count of bases not matched to a gene: 6. Germline V gives CDR1 LNHNV, CDR2 YYDKDF (reference sequence).

The sample holds many counts of this clonotype. The V call is TRBV28, the J call TRBJ2-5, with 7 bases identical to TRBD1. CDR3 length: 21 amino acids. CDR1 MDHEN and CDR2 SYDVKM come from the germline V gene. After removal of 3 bases from V and 7 bases from J, the junction contained 29 bases not matched to a gene. Here the CDR3 reads CASSFLGRFLDNRGTLVTQYF. CDR3 coding DNA: TGTGCCAGCAGTTTTCTGGGGCGTTTCTTAGATAACAGGGGCACCCTAGTGACCCAGTACTTC.

The CDR3 spells CASSAGTSDYNEQFF. The CDR3 nucleotides are TGTGCCAGCAGTGCCGGGACTAGCGACTACAATGAGCAGTTCTTC. The chain is built from TRBV25-1 and TRBJ2-1; 10 bases are shared with TRBD2. CDR3 length: 15 amino acids. Trimming at V came to 4 bases and at J to 3 bases, leaving 3 bases not matched to a gene. Per germline, CDR1 MGHDK and CDR2 SYGVNS.

The DNA for the CDR3 is TGTGCCAGCAGTCCCGGGACATGTCTTTCCACTGAAGCTTTCTTT. Its protein is CASSPGTCLSTEAFF. This chain links TRBV6-1 with TRBJ1-1; D perhaps matches TRBD1 (6 bases). The CDR3 runs to 15 residues. CDR1 is MNHNS, CDR2 SASEGT, per germline. Deletions cut 5 bases from V and 4 bases from J, with 17 bases between.

This clonotype occurred many times. CDR3 protein: CASSLGAGGPWAETQYF. CDR3 in DNA: TGTGCCAGCAGCTTGGGTGCGGGAGGCCCCTGGGCCGAGACCCAGTACTTC. V and J are TRBV27 and TRBJ2-5; 8 positions match TRBD2. CDR1 and CDR2 from the germline V gene are MNHEY and SMNVEV (reference sequence). The CDR3 has 17 amino acids. V lost 6 bases and J lost 5; bases outside the gene matches: 17.

This clonotype was found a few times. This sequence joins TRBV29-1 and TRBJ2-1; D gene unclear. Deletions cut 5 bases from V and 2 bases from J, with 7 bases between. Germline V lookup: CDR1 SQVTM, CDR2 ANQGSEA. This CDR3 region has 12 residues. The CDR3 DNA follows: TGCAGCGTTAGTCCCGCCTACAATGAGCAGTTCTTC. Its translation: CSVSPAYNEQFF.

The CDR3 protein is CASKGGGELNQPQHF. As DNA, the CDR3 is TGTGCCAGCAAGGGTGGCGGAGAACTCAATCAGCCCCAGCATTTT. The chain has TRBV6-2 or TRBV6-3 and TRBJ1-5; D is unclear. CDR3 length equals 15 residues. The V end lost 7 bases, the J end lost 3 bases, and 16 bases lay between the germline ends. In germline, CDR1 is MNHEY, CDR2 SVGEGT.

This clonotype was counted ten times or more. The gene calls are TRBV12-3 or TRBV12-4 and TRBJ2-5, with D possibly TRBD2 on 6 matching bases. The CDR3 loop spans 14 amino acids. V was trimmed by 6 bases and J by 2 bases, leaving 13 bases between them. DNA of the CDR3: TGTGCCAGCAGGCCCACCAGCGGGCAAGAGACCCAGTACTTC. Translation gives CASRPTSGQETQYF.

This clonotype was detected ten times or more. J is TRBJ2-1 and V is TRBV28, with unresolved D. V was clipped by 10 bases and J by 9 bases, with 16 bases between them. Per germline, CDR1 MDHEN and CDR2 SYDVKM. The CDR3 spans 12 residues. The CDR3 DNA reads as TGTGCCACCCTACTGGGCGGTAGTGAGCAGTTCTTC. Amino acids: CATLLGGSEQFF. Looking up the rest from reference TRBV28 and TRBJ2-1 gives the full variable domain: DVKVTQSSRYLVKRTGEKVFLECVQDMDHENMFWYRQDPGLGLRLIYFSYDVKMKEKGDIPEGYSVSREKKERFSLILESASTNQTSMYLCATLLGGSEQFFGPGTRLTVL.

This clonotype was detected ten times or more. The rearrangement joins TRBV7-2 to TRBJ2-2; no firm D call. The V and J ends lost 5 bases and 5 bases respectively, with 12 bases between them. This CDR3 contains 14 residues. Germline V gene lookup returns CDR1 SGHTA and CDR2 FQGNSA. The CDR3 protein is CASSRTSGTGELFF. The DNA for the CDR3 is TGTGCCAGCAGCCGAACGAGTGGTACCGGGGAGCTGTTTTTT.

This clonotype came up a few times. The CDR3 does not end in the conserved phenylalanine or tryptophan, so this is likely a read error. The chain joins TRBV5-8 to TRBJ1-5, with TRBD1 matching over 8 bases. This CDR3 comprises 14 residues. Germline V gene sequence: CDR1 SGHTS, CDR2 YDEGEE. J was trimmed by 9 bases and V by 7 bases; bases with no gene match: 12. In DNA form, the CDR3 reads TGTGCCAGCCGGACAGGGCGAATAGCCGGGCCCCAGCATCTT. Amino acids: CASRTGRIAGPQHL.

The chain links TRBV30 to TRBJ2-7, with 8 bases identical to TRBD2. The junction had 4 bases not matched to a gene; V was cut back by 5 bases and J by 4 bases. This CDR3 has 12 amino acids. From germline, CDR1 is GTSNPN and CDR2 SVGIG (reference sequence). This CDR3 is CAWETSGYEQYF. The CDR3 DNA follows: TGTGCCTGGGAAACTAGCGGTTACGAGCAGTACTTC.

The V gene is TRBV28, the J gene TRBJ1-2; 8 positions match TRBD1. V lost 6 bases, J lost 6 bases, and 6 bases stayed unmatched. CDR3 size: 13 residues. The germline gives CDR1 MDHEN, CDR2 SYDVKM. The CDR3 loop reads CASRSETGDGYTF. Written as DNA, the CDR3 is TGTGCCAGCAGGTCAGAGACAGGGGATGGCTACACCTTC.

This clonotype was counted many times. This chain connects TRBV2 to TRBJ1-4; D call uncertain. In germline, CDR1 is SNHLY, CDR2 FYNNEI. CDR3 length: 13 residues. Trimming cost V 7 bases and J 2 bases, with 8 bases left between them. The DNA of the CDR3 is TGTGCCAGCAAGGGTAGGACTAATGAAAAACTGTTTTTT. Its protein product is CASKGRTNEKLFF.

This clonotype was seen only a few times. The CDR3, as DNA: TGTGCCAGCAGTTTAGATTATGGAGTAAAGACTTCCGGGGAGCTGTTTTTT. This codes for CASSLDYGVKTSGELFF. The J gene is TRBJ2-2, the V gene TRBV12-3 or TRBV12-4, with D unclear. The CDR3 extends over 17 amino acids. V shed 1 base and J shed 6 bases, with 18 bases lying between them.

At least ten counts were recorded for this clonotype. The rearrangement uses TRBV2 and TRBJ2-7; maybe TRBD2 (7 bases). This CDR3 comprises 15 residues. V was clipped by 4 bases and J by 5 bases, with 18 bases between them. CDR1 SNHLY and CDR2 FYNNEI come from the germline V gene. The CDR3 DNA reads as TGTGCCAGCAGTGGGGGGGCGGGGGCACGAAACGAGCAGTACTTC. Protein sequence: CASSGGAGARNEQYF. Looking up the rest from reference TRBV2 and TRBJ2-7 gives the full variable domain: EPEVTQTPSHQVTQMGQEVILRCVPISNHLYFYWYRQILGQKVEFLVSFYNNEISEKSEIFDDQFSVERPDGSNFTLKIRSTKLEDSAMYFCASSGGAGARNEQYFGPGTRLTVT.

This clonotype was seen many times. V usage is TRBV28 and J usage is TRBJ2-1; D possibly uses TRBD1 or TRBD2 (5 bases each). Germline V gene lookup returns CDR1 MDHEN and CDR2 SYDVKM. This CDR3 is 14 amino acids long. V was shortened by 11 bases and J by 8 bases, with 22 bases between the two germline ends. CDR3 DNA: TGTGCCGGCAAAGGGACCCTAGAAACGGATGAGCAGTTCTTC. This encodes CAGKGTLETDEQFF.

The chain is built from TRBV7-2 and TRBJ1-3, with D unclear. The CDR3 covers 12 residues. Germline CDR1 is SGHTA and CDR2 is FQGNSA. Trimming stripped 0 bases from V and 11 bases from J, with 8 bases between. The CDR3: CASSLASGSIYF. The DNA of the CDR3 is TGTGCCAGCAGCTTAGCTTCCGGGTCCATATATTTT.

The chain carries TRBV7-2 and TRBJ2-2; 7 nucleotides match TRBD2. This CDR3 has 14 amino acids. Germline CDR1 SGHTA, CDR2 FQGNSA. The V and J ends lost 5 bases and 4 bases, in that order; junction bases with no gene match: 4. The CDR3 nucleotides read TGTGCCAGCAGCAAGCAGCGGGGCACCGGGGAGCTGTTTTTT. Translated, it gives CASSKQRGTGELFF. Using reference TRBV7-2 and TRBJ2-2 for the parts outside the CDR3, the full variable domain is GAGVSQSPSNKVTEKGKDVELRCDPISGHTALYWYRQSLGQGLEFLIYFQGNSAPDKSGLPSDRFSAERTGGSVSTLTIQRTQQEDSAVYLCASSKQRGTGELFFGEGSRLTVL.

The chain joins TRBV5-1 to TRBJ2-5, with D perhaps TRBD1 or TRBD2 (5 bases each). Germline V gene sequence: CDR1 SGHRS, CDR2 YFSETQ. The CDR3 sequence is 15 residues long. With 0 bases removed from V and 0 bases from J, the gap between germline ends came to 9 bases. This CDR3 is CASSLVGTYQETQYF. CDR3 bases: TGCGCCAGCAGCTTGGTCGGGACCTACCAAGAGACCCAGTACTTC.

This clonotype has ten or more counts. This chain uses TRBV28 with TRBJ1-2; D is uncertain. This CDR3 contains 13 residues. Germline CDR1 and CDR2: MDHEN and SYDVKM. Trimming cost V 7 bases and J 0 bases, with 9 bases left between them. The CDR3 is CASKEQTNYGYTF. The CDR3 bases are TGTGCCAGCAAAGAACAGACTAACTATGGCTACACCTTC.